A single sample gave rise to the 9 T cell receptor beta chains below, sequenced in a study of human T cells and chemical hapten exposure. Whole blood, unfractionated, served as the material for total RNA extraction. TCRdb called the 5' RACE reads again in MiXCR, with one record for every CDR3 protein. Of about 140,000 distinct CDR3 sequences in the sample, around 4% are singletons; the top ten hold over 1.2%. These receptors originate from a female donor in good health.

This clonotype was seen a few times. With a much larger clone just one base away, this may be a read error. The J gene is TRBJ2-6, the V gene TRBV7-6; 7 bases agree with TRBD1. The V gene's germline CDR1 is SGHVS and CDR2 FNYEAQ. V dropped 1 base and J dropped 4; count of bases not matched to a gene: 13. CDR3 length equals 19 residues. Here the CDR3 DNA reads TGTGCCAGCAGCTTAGATATACAGGGGCCGCGCCGAGGGGCCAACGTCCTGACTTTC. Amino acid sequence: CASSLDIQGPRRGANVLTF.

Ten or more counts support this clonotype. The chain is built from TRBV13 and TRBJ2-3, with TRBD1 matching 8 bases. J was trimmed by 5 bases and V by 5 bases; bases with no gene match: 18. From germline, CDR1 is PRHDT and CDR2 FYEKMQ (reference sequence). The CDR3 is made up of 18 amino acids. CDR3 sequence reads: CASSQYQIVRGHEDTQYF. The DNA of the CDR3 is TGTGCCAGCAGCCAATATCAGATTGTCAGGGGGCATGAAGATACGCAGTATTTT.

This clonotype was detected many times. V and J are TRBV7-2 and TRBJ2-1; possible D gene TRBD1, 5 bases. CDR3 size: 12 residues. CDR1 is SGHTA and CDR2 is FQGNSA in the germline V gene. Trimming shortened V by 5 bases and J by 9 bases, and 11 bases separated the two germline ends. Written as DNA, the CDR3 is TGTGCCAGCAGCAACCGACAGAGTGAGCAGTTCTTC. The encoded protein is CASSNRQSEQFF.

This clonotype appeared many times. The V and J genes are TRBV4-3 and TRBJ1-1; no clear D gene. V lost 1 base and J lost 4, with 10 bases in between. The CDR3 is 14 amino acids. The V gene's germline CDR1 is LGHNA and CDR2 YSLEER. This chain's CDR3 is CASSQGERGTEAFF. CDR3 in DNA: TGCGCCAGCAGCCAAGGAGAAAGAGGCACTGAAGCTTTCTTT.

The chain is built from TRBV7-2 and TRBJ2-3; no clear D gene. Trimming removed 1 base at V and 7 bases at J, with 12 bases between. Germline lookup yields CDR1 SGHTA and CDR2 FQGNSA. The CDR3 totals 14 residues. The CDR3 nucleotides are TGTGCCAGCAGCTTAGAAGGCCCGGGTAATACGCAGTATTTT. Translating gives CASSLEGPGNTQYF.

This clonotype was counted ten times or more. This chain uses TRBV29-1 with TRBJ1-2; D gene unclear. Trimming removed 2 bases from V and 8 bases from J, with 9 bases in between. The CDR3 runs to 11 residues. Germline assignment: CDR1 SQVTM and CDR2 ANQGSEA. CDR3: CSVELGYGYTF. The DNA of the CDR3 is TGCAGCGTTGAATTAGGGTACGGCTACACCTTC.

In its sample, this clonotype was seen many times. The rearrangement joins TRBV19 to TRBJ2-2, with a weak D call TRBD2 (7 bases). CDR3 size: 15 residues. V gave up 7 bases and J gave up 3 bases, with 15 bases separating them. Germline values: CDR1 LNHDA, CDR2 SQIVND (reference sequence). The CDR3 here is CASIGGRGDTGELFF. DNA for the CDR3: TGTGCCAGTATCGGGGGGCGCGGGGACACCGGGGAGCTGTTTTTT.

The sample holds many counts of this clonotype. The chain carries TRBV6-1 and TRBJ2-3, with D tentatively TRBD2 (5 bases). Germline V lookup: CDR1 MNHNS, CDR2 SASEGT. The CDR3 is 17 amino acids. Trimming pared 10 bases from V and 2 bases from J, leaving 25 bases between. The CDR3 loop is CATGGFGLATSTDTQYF. The CDR3 DNA sequence: TGTGCCACAGGCGGGTTTGGACTCGCAACATCCACAGATACGCAGTATTTT.

This clonotype was counted many times. The DNA for the CDR3 is TGTGCCAGCAGCCCTAGTCCGCCGGGACCCGAGTATAGCAATCAGCCCCAGCATTTT. This encodes CASSPSPPGPEYSNQPQHF. The chain joins TRBV28 to TRBJ1-5, with TRBD1 as a possible D gene (5 bases). The CDR3 is made up of 19 amino acids. V dropped 6 bases and J dropped 0 bases, with 24 bases sitting between them. Germline V gene data show CDR1 as MDHEN and CDR2 as SYDVKM.